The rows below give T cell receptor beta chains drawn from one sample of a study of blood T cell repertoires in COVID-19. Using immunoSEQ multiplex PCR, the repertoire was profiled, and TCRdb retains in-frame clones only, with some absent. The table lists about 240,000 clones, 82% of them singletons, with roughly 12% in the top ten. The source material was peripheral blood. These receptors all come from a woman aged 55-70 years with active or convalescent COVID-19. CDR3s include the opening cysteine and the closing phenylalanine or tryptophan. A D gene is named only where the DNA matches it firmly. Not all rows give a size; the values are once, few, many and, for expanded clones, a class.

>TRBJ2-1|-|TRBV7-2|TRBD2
CASSMTGLAGDEQFF
TGTGCCAGCAGCATGACGGGACTAGCGGGGGATGAGCAGTTCTTC
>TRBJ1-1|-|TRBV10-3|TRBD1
CAISESEGAGEAFF
TGTGCCATCAGTGAGTCGGAGGGGGCGGGTGAAGCTTTCTTT
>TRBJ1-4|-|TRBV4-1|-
CASSQEGQGLTNEKLFF
TGCGCCAGCAGCCAAGAGGGCCAGGGCCTAACTAATGAAAAACTGTTTTTT
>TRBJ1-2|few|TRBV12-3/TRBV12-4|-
CASTPGPAYGYTF
TGTGCCAGCACTCCAGGGCCAGCCTATGGCTACACCTTC
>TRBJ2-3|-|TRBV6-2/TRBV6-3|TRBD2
CASSTGGLPDTQYF
TGTGCCAGCAGTACGGGGGGGCTCCCAGATACGCAGTATTTT
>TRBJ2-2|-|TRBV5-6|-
CASSFTSGGPTGELFF
TGTGCCAGCAGCTTCACTTCGGGGGGCCCAACCGGGGAGCTGTTTTTT
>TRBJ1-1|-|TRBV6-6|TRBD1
CASSRQGNTEAFF
TGTGCCAGCAGTAGACAGGGAAACACTGAAGCTTTCTTT
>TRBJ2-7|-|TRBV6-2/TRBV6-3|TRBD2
CASSYAASGGTSYEQYF
TGTGCCAGCAGTTACGCGGCTAGCGGGGGGACCTCCTACGAGCAGTACTTC
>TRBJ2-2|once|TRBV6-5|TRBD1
CASRRQGGYTGELFF
TGTGCCAGCAGACGACAGGGTGGATACACCGGGGAGCTGTTTTTT
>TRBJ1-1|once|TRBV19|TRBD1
CASSRPGQENTEAFF
TGTGCCAGTAGTAGGCCGGGACAGGAAAACACTGAAGCTTTCTTT
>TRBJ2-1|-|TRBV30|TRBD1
CAWSSGQGQSYNEQFF
TGTGCCTGGAGTTCCGGACAGGGCCAAAGTTACAATGAGCAGTTCTTC
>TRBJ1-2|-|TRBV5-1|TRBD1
CASSLGQANYGYTF
TGCGCCAGCAGTTTGGGACAGGCTAACTATGGCTACACCTTC
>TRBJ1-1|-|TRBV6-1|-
CASSEPKYRNTEAFF
TGTGCCAGCAGTGAACCAAAATACAGGAACACTGAAGCTTTCTTT
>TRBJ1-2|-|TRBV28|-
CASSLEARGGYTF
TGTGCCAGCAGTTTGGAAGCCCGGGGTGGCTACACCTTC
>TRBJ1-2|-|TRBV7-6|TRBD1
CASSFPQGMGYTF
TGTGCCAGCAGCTTCCCACAGGGGATGGGCTACACCTTC
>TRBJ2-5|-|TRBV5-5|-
CASTLGLRLHQETQYF
TGTGCCAGCACCCTGGGGCTGAGGCTCCACCAAGAGACCCAGTACTTC
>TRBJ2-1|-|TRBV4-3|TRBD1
CASSQVGTDNEQFF
TGCGCCAGCAGCCAAGTCGGGACAGACAATGAGCAGTTCTTC
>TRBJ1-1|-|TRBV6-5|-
CASSYDSNTEAFF
TGTGCCAGCAGTTACGACAGTAACACTGAAGCTTTCTTT
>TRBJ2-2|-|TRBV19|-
CASSKYRVRDTGELFF
TGTGCCAGTAGTAAGTACAGGGTCCGCGACACCGGGGAGCTGTTTTTT
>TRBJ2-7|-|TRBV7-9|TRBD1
CASSPGQGWGEQYF
TGTGCCAGCAGCCCCGGACAGGGGTGGGGGGAGCAGTACTTC
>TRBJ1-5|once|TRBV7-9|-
CASSTEGAGNQPQHF
TGTGCCAGCAGTACAGAAGGGGCTGGCAATCAGCCCCAGCATTTT
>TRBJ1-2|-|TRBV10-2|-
CASSEAPDRNGYTF
TGCGCCAGCAGTGAGGCCCCTGACAGAAATGGCTACACCTTC
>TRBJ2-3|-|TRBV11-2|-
CASSLAGVTDTQYF
TGTGCCAGCAGCTTAGCAGGGGTCACAGATACGCAGTATTTT
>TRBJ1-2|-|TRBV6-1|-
CASSEIVDASGYTF
TGTGCCAGCAGTGAAATCGTTGACGCTAGTGGCTACACCTTC
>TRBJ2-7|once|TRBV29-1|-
CSVEDGHLSYEQYF
TGCAGCGTTGAAGACGGTCACCTCTCCTACGAGCAGTACTTC
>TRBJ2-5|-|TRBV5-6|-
CASSSFHGAGETQYF
TGTGCCAGCAGTTCGTTCCATGGGGCCGGGGAGACCCAGTACTTC
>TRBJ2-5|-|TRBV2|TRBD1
CASSAFGTAVETQYF
TGTGCCAGCAGTGCCTTCGGGACAGCGGTTGAGACCCAGTACTTC
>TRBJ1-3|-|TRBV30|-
CAWSFGGQGNTIYF
TGTGCCTGGAGTTTCGGGGGGCAAGGAAACACCATATATTTT
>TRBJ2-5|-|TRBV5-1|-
CASSFLGQGQETQYF
TGCGCCAGCAGCTTCCTAGGGCAGGGCCAAGAGACCCAGTACTTC
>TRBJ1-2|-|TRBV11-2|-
CASRYNDRTHYGYTF
TGTGCCAGCAGGTATAACGACAGGACCCACTATGGCTACACCTTC
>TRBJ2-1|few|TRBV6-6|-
CASSRAALNEQFF
TGTGCCAGCAGTAGAGCGGCCCTCAATGAGCAGTTCTTC
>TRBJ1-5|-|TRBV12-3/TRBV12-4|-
CASSWGDQPQHF
TGTGCCAGCAGCTGGGGCGATCAGCCCCAGCATTTT
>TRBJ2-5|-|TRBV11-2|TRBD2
CASSLSSGGETQYF
TGTGCCAGCAGCTTAAGTTCGGGGGGAGAGACCCAGTACTTC
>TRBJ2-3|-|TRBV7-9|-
CASSRRDSTDTQYF
TGTGCCAGCAGCCGGAGAGACAGCACAGATACGCAGTATTTT
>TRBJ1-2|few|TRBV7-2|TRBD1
CASRGTGDGYTF
TGTGCCAGCAGGGGGACAGGGGATGGCTACACCTTC
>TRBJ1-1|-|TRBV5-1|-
CASRRGYTEAFF
TGCGCCAGCAGGCGGGGGTACACTGAAGCTTTCTTT
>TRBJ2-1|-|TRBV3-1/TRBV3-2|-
CASSQEGSVNEQFF
TGTGCCAGCAGCCAAGAGGGGAGCGTCAATGAGCAGTTCTTC
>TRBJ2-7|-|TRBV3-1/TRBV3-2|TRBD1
CASSQDIGRGRPEQYF
TGTGCCAGCAGCCAAGACATCGGCAGGGGGCGGCCCGAGCAGTACTTC